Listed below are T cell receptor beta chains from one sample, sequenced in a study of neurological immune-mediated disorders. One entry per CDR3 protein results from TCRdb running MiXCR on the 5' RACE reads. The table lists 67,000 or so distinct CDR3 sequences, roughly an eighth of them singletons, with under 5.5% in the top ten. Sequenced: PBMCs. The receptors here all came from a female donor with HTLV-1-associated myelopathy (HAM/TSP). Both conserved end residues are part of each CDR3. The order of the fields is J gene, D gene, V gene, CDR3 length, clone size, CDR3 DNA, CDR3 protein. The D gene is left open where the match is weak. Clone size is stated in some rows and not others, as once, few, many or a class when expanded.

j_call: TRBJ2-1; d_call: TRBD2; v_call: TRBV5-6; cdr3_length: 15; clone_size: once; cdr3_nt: TGTGCCAGCAGCTTGAGCGGGGGCTTGGACAATGAGCAGTTCTTC; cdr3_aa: CASSLSGGLDNEQFF
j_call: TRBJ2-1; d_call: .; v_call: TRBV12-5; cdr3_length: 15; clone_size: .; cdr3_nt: TGTGCTAGTGGTTTGGGGGGAGGTCGGGTCAATGAGCAGTTCTTC; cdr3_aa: CASGLGGGRVNEQFF
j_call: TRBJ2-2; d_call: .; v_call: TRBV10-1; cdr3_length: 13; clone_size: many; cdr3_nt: TGCGCCAGCAGCCCGGAATTTATCGGGGAGCTGTTTTTT; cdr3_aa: CASSPEFIGELFF
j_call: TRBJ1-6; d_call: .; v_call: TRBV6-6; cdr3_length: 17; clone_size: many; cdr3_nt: TGTGCCAGCAGTTACTCGAGTCGGAGCTCCTATAATTCACCCCTCCACTTT; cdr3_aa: CASSYSSRSSYNSPLHF
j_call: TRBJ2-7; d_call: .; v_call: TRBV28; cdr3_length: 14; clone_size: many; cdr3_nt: TGTGCCAGCAGTCCCGCCAGGAATGCCTACGAGCAGTACTTC; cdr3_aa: CASSPARNAYEQYF
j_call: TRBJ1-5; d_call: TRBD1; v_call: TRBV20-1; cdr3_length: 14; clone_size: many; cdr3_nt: TGCAGTGCTAGAGATCGGACAGGGGCTCAGCCCCAGCATTTT; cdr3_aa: CSARDRTGAQPQHF
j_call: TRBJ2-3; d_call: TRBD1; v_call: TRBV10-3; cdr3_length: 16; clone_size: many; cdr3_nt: TGTGCCATCACTAGCGGGACAGGGGGCGGAGAAGATACGCAGTATTTT; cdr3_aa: CAITSGTGGGEDTQYF
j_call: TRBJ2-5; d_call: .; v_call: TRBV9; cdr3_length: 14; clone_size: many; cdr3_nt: TGTGCCAGCAGCGTAGGGGGGTACCAAGAGACCCAGTACTTC; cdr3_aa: CASSVGGYQETQYF
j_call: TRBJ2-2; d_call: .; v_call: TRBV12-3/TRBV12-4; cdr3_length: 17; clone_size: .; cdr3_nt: TGTGCCAGCAGTTTGCCCTCCGGGCTGATAAACACCGGGGAGCTGTTTTTT; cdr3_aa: CASSLPSGLINTGELFF
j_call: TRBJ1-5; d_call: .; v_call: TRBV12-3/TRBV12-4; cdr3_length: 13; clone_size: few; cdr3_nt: TGTGCCAGCAGTTTTGGGGGGAATCAGCCCCAGCATTTT; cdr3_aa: CASSFGGNQPQHF
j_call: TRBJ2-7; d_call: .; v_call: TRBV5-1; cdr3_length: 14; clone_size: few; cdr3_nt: TGCGCCAGCAGCTTGAATATAGGCTCCCACGAGCAGTACTTC; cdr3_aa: CASSLNIGSHEQYF
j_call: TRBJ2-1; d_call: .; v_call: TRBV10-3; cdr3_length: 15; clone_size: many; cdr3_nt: TGTGCCATCAGGTCAAAGGGGTTGTCCTACAATGAGCAGTTCTTC; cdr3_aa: CAIRSKGLSYNEQFF
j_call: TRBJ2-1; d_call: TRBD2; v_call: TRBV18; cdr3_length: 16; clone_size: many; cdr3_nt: TGTGCCAGCTCACAGTCCGGGACTAGCGCTACCGTTGAGCAGTTCTTC; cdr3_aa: CASSQSGTSATVEQFF
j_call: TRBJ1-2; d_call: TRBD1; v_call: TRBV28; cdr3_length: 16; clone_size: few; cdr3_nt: TGTGCCAGCAGTTTATTCCAGGGGGCCCTATACTATGCCTACACCTTC; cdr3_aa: CASSLFQGALYYAYTF
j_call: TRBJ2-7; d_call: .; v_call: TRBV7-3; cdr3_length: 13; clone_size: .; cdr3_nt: TGTGCCAGCAGCTTAACAGACACCTACGAGCAGTACTTC; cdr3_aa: CASSLTDTYEQYF
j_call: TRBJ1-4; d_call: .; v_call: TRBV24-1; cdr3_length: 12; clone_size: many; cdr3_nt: TGTGCCACCAGTGGGGATAATGAAAAACTGTTTTTT; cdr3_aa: CATSGDNEKLFF
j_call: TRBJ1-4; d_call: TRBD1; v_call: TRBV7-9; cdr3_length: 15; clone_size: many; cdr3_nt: TGTGCCAGCAGCTCACCGGGACAGGGGAATGAAAAACTGTTTTTT; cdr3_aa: CASSSPGQGNEKLFF
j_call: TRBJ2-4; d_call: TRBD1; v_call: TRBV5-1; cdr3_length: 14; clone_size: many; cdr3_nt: TGCGCCAGCGGTTCCGGGACAGGGGTGGCCATTCAGTACTTC; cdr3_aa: CASGSGTGVAIQYF
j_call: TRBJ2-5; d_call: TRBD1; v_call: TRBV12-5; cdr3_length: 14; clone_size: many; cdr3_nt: TGTGCTAGTGGGGAAACAGGGGACGAGGAGACCCAGTACTTC; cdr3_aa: CASGETGDEETQYF
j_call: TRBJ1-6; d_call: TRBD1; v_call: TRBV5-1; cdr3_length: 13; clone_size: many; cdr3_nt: TGCGCCAGCAGCCGCGGACAGGAAACTCCCCTCCACTTT; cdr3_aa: CASSRGQETPLHF
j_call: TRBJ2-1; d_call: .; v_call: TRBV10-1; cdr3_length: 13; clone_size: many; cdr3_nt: TGCGCCAGCATTCGAAGGGGCCCCAATGAGCAGTTCTTC; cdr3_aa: CASIRRGPNEQFF
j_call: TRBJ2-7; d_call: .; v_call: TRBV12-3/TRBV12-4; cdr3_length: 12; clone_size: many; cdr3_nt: TGTGCCAGCAGTTTGGAGGACTACGAGCAGTACTTC; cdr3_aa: CASSLEDYEQYF